One and the same sample provided the 27 T cell receptor beta chains below, sequenced in a study of blood T cell repertoires in COVID-19. Profiling relied on immunoSEQ multiplex PCR, and the TCRdb table lists in-frame clones only, not all of them. The sample includes under 200,000 clones, approximately 88% of them seen just once. Source material: PBMCs or T cells enriched from blood (not recorded which). These receptors were taken from a woman aged 50 to 60 who had recovered from COVID-19.

This clone turned up a few times. The V and J genes are TRBV30 and TRBJ2-4; D uncertain. Trimming cost V 5 bases and J 4 bases, with 9 bases left between them. CDR1 is GTSNPN and CDR2 is SVGIG in the germline V gene (reference sequence). There are 12 residues in the CDR3. This chain's CDR3 is CAWRLRKNIQYF. CDR3 in DNA: TGTGCCTGGCGCCTCAGAAAAAACATTCAGTACTTC.

The chain's CDR3 is CASHAGTGTNQPQHF. The DNA for the CDR3 is TGTGCCAGTCACGCGGGGACAGGCACAAATCAGCCCCAGCATTTT. This rearrangement joins TRBV19 to TRBJ1-5; 8 nucleotides match TRBD1. Germline V lookup: CDR1 LNHDA, CDR2 SQIVND (reference sequence). V shed 8 bases, J shed 4 bases, and the junction held 10 bases outside the gene matches. The CDR3 totals 15 residues.

This chain links TRBV29-1 with TRBJ1-1; 9 nucleotides agree with TRBD1. V lost 7 bases to trimming and J lost 5 bases; unmatched junction nucleotides: 17. Germline-derived CDR1 and CDR2 are SQVTM and ANQGSEA. The CDR3 extends over 16 amino acids. The CDR3 reads CSASRDRDVFGTEAFF. CDR3 DNA: TGCAGCGCTAGTCGGGACAGGGACGTGTTTGGTACTGAAGCTTTCTTT.

This chain joins TRBV30 and TRBJ2-7, with unresolved D. This CDR3 contains 14 residues. CDR1 GTSNPN and CDR2 SVGIG come from the germline V gene (reference sequence). The V gene lost 3 bases and the J gene lost 0 bases, with 12 bases spanning the gap. CDR3 residues: CAWSAGLGSYEQYF. The CDR3 bases are TGTGCCTGGAGCGCCGGGTTAGGCTCCTACGAGCAGTACTTC.

The chain links TRBV5-4 to TRBJ2-5; 7 positions match TRBD1. The CDR3 loop spans 14 amino acids. In germline, CDR1 is SGHNT, CDR2 YYREEE (reference sequence). Germline trimming cut 2 bases from V and 4 bases from J; bases unmatched to any gene: 5. As DNA, the CDR3 is TGTGCCAGCAGCTTAACAGGGGCGGTAGAGACCCAGTACTTC. Amino acids: CASSLTGAVETQYF.

This chain joins TRBV30 and TRBJ2-7; 7 bases agree with TRBD1. The germline gives CDR1 GTSNPN, CDR2 SVGIG (reference sequence). J gave up 6 bases and V 3 bases, and 5 bases lay outside the gene matches. The CDR3 has 12 amino acids. The CDR3 nucleotides read TGTGCCTGGAGCGAAGGGACAGCCGAGCAGTACTTC. This gives the protein CAWSEGTAEQYF.

Worth noting for this clone: This same CDR3 is encoded by further DNA sequences in the sample. The CDR3 region is CASSLTATNEKLFF. The CDR3 coding sequence is TGCGCCAGCAGCTTGACAGCAACTAATGAAAAACTGTTTTTT. The J gene is TRBJ1-4, the V gene TRBV5-1; D unresolved. From germline, CDR1 is SGHRS and CDR2 YFSETQ. The V end lost 1 base, the J end lost 0 bases, and 4 bases lay between the germline ends. CDR3 length equals 14 residues.

The chain joins TRBV6-5 to TRBJ1-1; weak D call: TRBD1 (5 bases). The CDR3 is made up of 12 amino acids. V dropped 6 bases and J dropped 4 bases, with 9 bases sitting between them. The germline gives CDR1 MNHEY, CDR2 SVGAGI. The CDR3 sequence: CASRRGGTEAFF. The CDR3 DNA follows: TGTGCCAGCAGGAGGGGAGGCACTGAAGCTTTCTTT.

The chain links TRBV7-9 to TRBJ1-2; TRBD1 aligns across 7 bases. The CDR3 length is 15 residues. Trimming took 5 bases from V and 5 from J; bases not matched to a gene: 11. CDR1 and CDR2 from the germline V gene are SEHNR and FQNEAQ (reference sequence). The CDR3 sequence: CASSDPGQAVYGYTF. The DNA for the CDR3 is TGTGCCAGCAGCGACCCCGGACAGGCTGTATATGGCTACACCTTC.

The rearrangement links TRBV6-2 or TRBV6-3 to TRBJ2-5; D remains unclear. V lost 0 bases and J lost 9, with 11 bases in between. CDR1 is MNHEY, CDR2 SVGEGT, per germline. CDR3 size: 13 residues. CDR3 in amino acids: CASSYSPRFAQYF. In nucleotides, the CDR3 is TGTGCCAGCAGTTACTCGCCCAGGTTCGCCCAGTACTTC.

The chain couples TRBV5-4 to TRBJ2-2; TRBD1 matches at 10 bases. Germline V gene lookup returns CDR1 SGHNT and CDR2 YYREEE (reference sequence). CDR3 size: 18 residues. V shed 0 bases, J shed 5 bases, and the junction held 10 bases outside the gene matches. The CDR3 protein is CASSLAFFGTGVTGELFF. The DNA for the CDR3 is TGTGCCAGCAGCTTGGCCTTCTTTGGGACAGGGGTAACCGGGGAGCTGTTTTTT.

This chain links TRBV11-3 with TRBJ2-3, with D possibly TRBD2 on 5 matching bases. Trimming shortened V by 5 bases and J by 1 base, and 13 bases separated the two germline ends. This CDR3 has 15 amino acids. Germline CDR1 reads SGHNT; CDR2 reads YENEEA. The CDR3 region has the DNA TGTGCCAGCAGCGGAGGACCGTTAGGCACAGATACGCAGTATTTT. Its translation is CASSGGPLGTDTQYF.

The chain combines TRBV11-3 with TRBJ2-3; D possibly corresponds to TRBD2 (7 bases). CDR1 is SGHNT and CDR2 is YENEEA in the germline V gene. Trimming stripped 1 base from V and 3 bases from J, with 17 bases between. The CDR3 is 17 amino acids. DNA of the CDR3: TGTGCCAGCAGCTTAGTGGGCGTGGGGGGGCCTACAGATACGCAGTATTTT. Amino acids: CASSLVGVGGPTDTQYF. The full variable domain, its missing parts supplied by reference TRBV11-3 and TRBJ2-3, is EAGVVQSPRYKIIEKKQPVAFWCNPISGHNTLYWYLQNLGQGPELLIRYENEEAVDDSQLPKDRFSAERLKGVDSTLKIQPAELGDSAVYLCASSLVGVGGPTDTQYFGPGTRLTVL.

V usage is TRBV18 and J usage is TRBJ2-1; D possibly corresponds to TRBD2 (7 bases). CDR1 and CDR2 (germline): KGHSH, LQKENI. CDR3 length: 12 amino acids. Deletions cut 3 bases from V and 8 bases from J, with 8 bases between. CDR3 DNA sequence: TGTGCCAGCTCACCGGGGGGGCATGAGCAGTTCTTC. Its protein product is CASSPGGHEQFF.

The table lists this clone with a count of one. The chain links TRBV7-6 to TRBJ1-1, with 8 bases identical to TRBD1. The length of the CDR3 is 15 residues. CDR1 SGHVS and CDR2 FNYEAQ come from the germline V gene. Trimming took 3 bases from V and 2 from J; bases not matched to a gene: 5. CDR3 DNA sequence: TGTGCCAGCAGCTTGGGTACAGGGGGTAACACTGAAGCTTTCTTT. Its protein product is CASSLGTGGNTEAFF.

V is TRBV30 and J is TRBJ2-7, with 9 bases fitting TRBD1. The germline gives CDR1 GTSNPN, CDR2 SVGIG (reference sequence). The CDR3 length is 16 residues. Trimming at V came to 2 bases and at J to 6 bases, leaving 14 bases not matched to a gene. The CDR3 nucleotides are TGTGCCTGGAGTAGGGGGACAGGGTGGGCACCAGGCGAGCAGTACTTC. Translating gives CAWSRGTGWAPGEQYF.

The J gene is TRBJ1-3, the V gene TRBV30, with 10 nucleotides matching TRBD1. Germline V gives CDR1 GTSNPN, CDR2 SVGIG (reference sequence). This CDR3 contains 17 residues. V lost 8 bases, J lost 0 bases, and 13 bases stayed unmatched. DNA for the CDR3: TGTGCCGGGACAGGGGAAATATGGAAGGGCTCTGGAAACACCATATATTTT. It translates to CAGTGEIWKGSGNTIYF.

This clone was picked up one time. One end of the junction is discordant with germline, which a read error may explain. The chain recombines TRBV27 with TRBJ1-5; D remains unclear. CDR3 size: 15 residues. Germline assignment: CDR1 MNHEY and CDR2 SMNVEV (reference sequence). The CDR3 DNA reads TGTGCCAGCAGTTTAACGGGAATTAGCAGTCAGCCCCAGCATTTT. This encodes CASSLTGISSQPQHF.

This chain connects TRBV5-5 to TRBJ2-7, with 7 positions matching TRBD1. Germline V gene data show CDR1 as SGHKS and CDR2 as YYEKEE (reference sequence). The ends lost 2 bases at V and 4 bases at J; junction bases unmatched: 9. The CDR3 runs 15 residues. The CDR3 loop is CASSFVTGSSYEQYF. The CDR3 nucleotides read TGTGCCAGCAGCTTCGTGACAGGGAGTTCTTACGAGCAGTACTTC.

CDR3 in amino acids: CASSPGSNQPQHF. DNA for the CDR3: TGTGCCAGCAGCCCGGGGAGCAATCAGCCCCAGCATTTT. V is TRBV7-2 and J is TRBJ1-5; D not certain. The V and J ends lost 5 bases and 1 base respectively, with 6 bases between them. The CDR3 totals 13 residues. From germline, CDR1 is SGHTA and CDR2 FQGNSA.

The rearrangement links TRBV6-4 to TRBJ1-2; 8 bases match TRBD1. Germline V gives CDR1 MRHNA, CDR2 SNTAGT. V dropped 4 bases and J dropped 2; count of bases not matched to a gene: 6. The CDR3 runs 15 residues. Here the CDR3 reads CASSADRGANYGYTF. CDR3 DNA: TGTGCCAGCAGTGCAGACAGGGGCGCAAACTATGGCTACACCTTC.

The rearrangement joins TRBV2 to TRBJ1-5; TRBD1 agrees at 7 bases. The CDR3 is 15 residues long. In germline, CDR1 is SNHLY, CDR2 FYNNEI. Unmatched junction bases numbered 10, after V lost 9 bases and J lost 2 bases. The CDR3 region is CASRDSSYRNQPQHF. CDR3 coding DNA: TGTGCCAGTAGGGACAGCTCTTATCGCAATCAGCCCCAGCATTTT.

This clone turned up a few times. V gene TRBV5-4 combines with J gene TRBJ2-7; D is undetermined. The CDR3 loop spans 11 amino acids. With 1 base removed from V and 5 bases from J, the gap between germline ends came to 4 bases. Per the germline V gene, CDR1 is SGHNT and CDR2 is YYREEE (reference sequence). In nucleotides, the CDR3 is TGTGCCAGCAGCTTGCGGGACGAGCAGTACTTC. Protein sequence: CASSLRDEQYF.

V is TRBV19 and J is TRBJ2-2; TRBD2 agrees at 14 bases. Per the germline V gene, CDR1 is LNHDA and CDR2 is SQIVND (reference sequence). Trimming took 5 bases from V and 4 from J; bases not matched to a gene: 9. The CDR3 loop spans 18 amino acids. The CDR3 DNA follows: TGTGCCAGTAGTGTCAGACTAGCGGGGGGGCCTCTCACCGGGGAGCTGTTTTTT. Protein product: CASSVRLAGGPLTGELFF. Filled out from reference TRBV19 and TRBJ2-2, the complete variable domain reads DGGITQSPKYLFRKEGQNVTLSCEQNLNHDAMYWYRQDPGQGLRLIYYSQIVNDFQKGDIAEGYSVSREKKESFPLTVTSAQKNPTAFYLCASSVRLAGGPLTGELFFGEGSRLTVL.

This chain uses TRBV19 with TRBJ1-5; unclear D gene. The CDR3 sequence is 14 residues long. V was clipped by 3 bases and J by 3 bases, with 9 bases between them. Germline loops: CDR1 LNHDA, CDR2 SQIVND (reference sequence). CDR3 sequence reads: CASSMWQDNQPQHF. The CDR3, as DNA: TGTGCCAGTAGTATGTGGCAGGACAATCAGCCCCAGCATTTT.

The chain uses TRBV19 and TRBJ1-3, with 7 bases lining up with TRBD1. Trimming took 7 bases from V and 6 from J; bases not matched to a gene: 9. CDR1 and CDR2 from the germline V gene are LNHDA and SQIVND (reference sequence). This CDR3 has 14 residues. CDR3 nucleotides: TGTGCCAGTACTGCGACAGGGAGGCAAAACACCATATATTTT. Its translation: CASTATGRQNTIYF.

This chain links TRBV19 with TRBJ1-4; D possibly corresponds to TRBD1 (5 bases). The CDR3 runs to 15 residues. Trimming took 4 bases from V and 1 from J, leaving 10 bases between them. Germline V lookup: CDR1 LNHDA, CDR2 SQIVND (reference sequence). CDR3 sequence (DNA): TGTGCCAGTAGTACGCGACAGTTAACTAATGAAAAACTGTTTTTT. Protein product: CASSTRQLTNEKLFF.